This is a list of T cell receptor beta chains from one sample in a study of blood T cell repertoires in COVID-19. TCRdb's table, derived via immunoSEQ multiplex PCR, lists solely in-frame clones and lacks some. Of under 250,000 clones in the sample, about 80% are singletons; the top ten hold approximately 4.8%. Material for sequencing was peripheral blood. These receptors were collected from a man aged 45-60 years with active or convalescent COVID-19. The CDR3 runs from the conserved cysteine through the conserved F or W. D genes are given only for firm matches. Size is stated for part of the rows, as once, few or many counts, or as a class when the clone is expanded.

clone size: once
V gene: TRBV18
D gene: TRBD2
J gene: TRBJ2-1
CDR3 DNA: TGTGCCAGCTCACGCGACGGGGGGGCTTCCTACAATGAGCAGTTCTTC
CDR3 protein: CASSRDGGASYNEQFF

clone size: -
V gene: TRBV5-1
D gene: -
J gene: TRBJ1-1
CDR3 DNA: TGCGCCAGCAGCTTGAACAGTCTGAACACTGAAGCTTTCTTT
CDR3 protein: CASSLNSLNTEAFF

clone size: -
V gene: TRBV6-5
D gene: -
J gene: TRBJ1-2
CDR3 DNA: TGTGCCAGCACGAGCTCTAACTATGGCTACACCTTC
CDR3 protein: CASTSSNYGYTF

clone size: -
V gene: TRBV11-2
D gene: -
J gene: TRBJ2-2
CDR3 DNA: TGTGCCAGCAGCTTGTACCCGGAGGCCGGGGAGCTGTTTTTT
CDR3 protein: CASSLYPEAGELFF

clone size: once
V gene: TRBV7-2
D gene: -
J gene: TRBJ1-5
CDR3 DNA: TGTGCCAGCAGCTTATTGGGGGGGAGCAATCAGCCCCAGCATTTT
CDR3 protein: CASSLLGGSNQPQHF

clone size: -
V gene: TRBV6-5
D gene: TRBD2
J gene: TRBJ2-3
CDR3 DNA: TGTGCCAGCAGTTCCTTAGCGGGGGGCACAGATACGCAGTATTTT
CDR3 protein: CASSSLAGGTDTQYF

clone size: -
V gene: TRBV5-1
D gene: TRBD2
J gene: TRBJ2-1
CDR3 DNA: TGCGCCAGCAGCTTGGTGTTGCGGGGGGCCCTGGGGGAGCAGTTCTTC
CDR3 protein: CASSLVLRGALGEQFF

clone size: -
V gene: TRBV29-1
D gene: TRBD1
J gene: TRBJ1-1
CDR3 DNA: TGCAGCGTTGAGGGACAGGCGAACACTGAAGCTTTCTTT
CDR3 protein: CSVEGQANTEAFF

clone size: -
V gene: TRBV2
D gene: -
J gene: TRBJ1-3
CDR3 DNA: TGTGCCAGCAGTGAAGAGGCGGTCTCTGGAAACACCATATATTTT
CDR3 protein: CASSEEAVSGNTIYF

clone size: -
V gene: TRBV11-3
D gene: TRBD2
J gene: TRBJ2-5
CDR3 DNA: TGTGCCAGCAGCGTCGGGGGGGCCGGCGAGACCCAGTACTTC
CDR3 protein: CASSVGGAGETQYF

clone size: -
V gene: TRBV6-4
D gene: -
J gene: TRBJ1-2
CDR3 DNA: TGTGCCACCCGGACAGCCTTGAGCTATGGCTACACCTTC
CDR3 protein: CATRTALSYGYTF

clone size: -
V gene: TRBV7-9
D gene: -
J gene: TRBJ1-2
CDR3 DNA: TGTGCCAGCACCTCCAGCGGGAAAGCTAACTATGGCTACACCTTC
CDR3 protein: CASTSSGKANYGYTF

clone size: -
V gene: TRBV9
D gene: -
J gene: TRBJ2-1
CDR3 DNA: TGTGCCAGCAGCGTAAACATAAACAATGAGCAGTTCTTC
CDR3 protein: CASSVNINNEQFF

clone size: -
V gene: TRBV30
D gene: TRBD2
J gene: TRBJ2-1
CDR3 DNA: TGTGCCTGGAGTTATAGCGGGGGGGCAAATGAGCAGTTCTTC
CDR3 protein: CAWSYSGGANEQFF

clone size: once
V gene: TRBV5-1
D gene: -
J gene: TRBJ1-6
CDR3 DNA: TGCGCCAGCAGCTTGGAGACAGATAATTCACCCCTCCACTTT
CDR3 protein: CASSLETDNSPLHF

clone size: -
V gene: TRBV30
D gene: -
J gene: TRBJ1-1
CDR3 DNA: TGTGCCTGGAGTACATCTCCTGGGAACACTGAAGCTTTCTTT
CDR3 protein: CAWSTSPGNTEAFF

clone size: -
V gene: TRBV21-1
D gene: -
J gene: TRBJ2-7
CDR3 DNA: TGTGCCAGCAGCAAAGATAAAGGGGGCATTTACGAGCAGTACTTC
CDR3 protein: CASSKDKGGIYEQYF

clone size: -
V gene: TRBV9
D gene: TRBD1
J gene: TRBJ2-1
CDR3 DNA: TGTGCCAGCAGCGTAGGACAGGGAGAAATCTACAATGAGCAGTTCTTC
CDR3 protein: CASSVGQGEIYNEQFF

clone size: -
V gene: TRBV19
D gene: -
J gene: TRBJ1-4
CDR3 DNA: TGTGCCAGTAGTCAGCAGGTTTTCTCCGCAACTAATGAAAAACTGTTTTTT
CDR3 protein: CASSQQVFSATNEKLFF

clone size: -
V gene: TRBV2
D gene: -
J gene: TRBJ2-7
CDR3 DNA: TGTGCCAGCAGGACGGACGGGAGCTCCTACGAGCAGTACTTC
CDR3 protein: CASRTDGSSYEQYF

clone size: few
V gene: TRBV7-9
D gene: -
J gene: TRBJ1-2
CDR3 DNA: TGTGCCAGCAGCGAAAGCGGTTTTTCGGGTATTCATGGCTACACCTTC
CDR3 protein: CASSESGFSGIHGYTF

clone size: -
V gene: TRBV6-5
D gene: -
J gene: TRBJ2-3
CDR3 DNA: TGTGCCAGCAGCCCAGGACGGGAATACACAGATACGCAGTATTTT
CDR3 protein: CASSPGREYTDTQYF

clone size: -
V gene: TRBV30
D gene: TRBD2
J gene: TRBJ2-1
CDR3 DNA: TGTGCCTGGGCCGACTGGCAGCGGGGGGCTCGGGAGCAGTTCTTC
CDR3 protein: CAWADWQRGAREQFF

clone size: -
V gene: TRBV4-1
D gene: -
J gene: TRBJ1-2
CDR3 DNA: TGCGCCAGCAGCAATACAGGGCCCGGAGCTAACTATGGCTACACCTTC
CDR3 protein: CASSNTGPGANYGYTF

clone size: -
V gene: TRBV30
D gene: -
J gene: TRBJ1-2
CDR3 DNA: TGTGCCTGCAGCCATCCGGGGGGGCCCGGTTATGGCTACACCTTC
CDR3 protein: CACSHPGGPGYGYTF

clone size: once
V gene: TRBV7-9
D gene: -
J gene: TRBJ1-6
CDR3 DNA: TGTGCCAGCAGCTTAAGGAGCGGGCCAGATTCACCCCTCCACTTT
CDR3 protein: CASSLRSGPDSPLHF

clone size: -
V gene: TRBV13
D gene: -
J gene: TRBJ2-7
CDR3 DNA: TGTGCCAGCAGCTTAGGGAGCGCAGACTACGAGCAGTACTTC
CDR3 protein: CASSLGSADYEQYF

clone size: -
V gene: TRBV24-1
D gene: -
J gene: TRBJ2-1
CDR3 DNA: TGTGCCACCAGTGCAAACAGGGATGAGCAGTTCTTC
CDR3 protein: CATSANRDEQFF

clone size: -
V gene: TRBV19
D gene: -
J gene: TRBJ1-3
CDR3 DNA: TGTGCCAGTAGTATGGAACTCGGGAGCTCTGGAAACACCATATATTTT
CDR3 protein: CASSMELGSSGNTIYF

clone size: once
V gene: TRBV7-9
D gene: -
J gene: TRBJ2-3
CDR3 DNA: TGTGCCAGCAGCTTAGGAGGAAAGATCACAGATACGCAGTATTTT
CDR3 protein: CASSLGGKITDTQYF

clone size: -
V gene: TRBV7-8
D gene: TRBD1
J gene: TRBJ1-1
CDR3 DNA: TGTGCCAGCAGCTTAATGCAGGGGGACACTGAAGCTTTCTTT
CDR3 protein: CASSLMQGDTEAFF